Below, 20 T cell receptor beta chains from the same sample are listed, as sequenced in a study of blood T cells in healthy people across ages. Sample-barcoded 5' priming and a J-beta primer mix drove a second PCR of about 7 to 12 cycles. MiXCR was run by TCRdb on the 5' RACE reads, yielding one entry per CDR3 protein. The sample includes about 770,000 distinct CDR3 sequences, roughly 44% of them seen just once. Sequenced material: blood. These receptors originate from a man aged 60 to 75 in good health.

This clonotype was seen more than once but under ten times. The chain recombines TRBV7-6 with TRBJ2-4; D may be TRBD2 (5 bases). Judging by the DNA end, TRBJ2-7 fits better; the J call may be wrong. This CDR3 has 13 residues. Germline V gene data show CDR1 as SGHVS and CDR2 as FNYEAQ. The DNA of the CDR3 is TGTGCCAGCAGCCCGCATGGCGGGTACGAGCAGTACTTC. This codes for CASSPHGGYEQYF.

The chain employs TRBV6-2 or TRBV6-3 and TRBJ2-6; 9 nucleotides line up with TRBD1. Trimming removed 7 bases from V and 1 base from J; junction bases left unmatched: 11. The germline gives CDR1 MNHEY, CDR2 SVGEGT. This CDR3 is built from 18 residues. For the CDR3, the DNA is TGTGCCAGCACCCCTCATGGACAGGGGAGATCTGGGGCCAACGTCCTGACTTTC. Its protein product is CASTPHGQGRSGANVLTF.

This clonotype was detected only a few times. V gene TRBV10-3 combines with J gene TRBJ1-2; no firm D call. Trimming removed 2 bases at V and 0 bases at J, with 13 bases between. Per the germline V gene, CDR1 is ENHRY and CDR2 is SYGVKD. The CDR3 length is 16 residues. The CDR3 reads CAISEGPGLANYGYTF. CDR3 DNA sequence: TGTGCCATCAGTGAGGGCCCGGGGTTAGCTAACTATGGCTACACCTTC.

There are a few counts of this clonotype. The gene calls are TRBV12-3 or TRBV12-4 and TRBJ2-3; D may be TRBD2 (6 bases). Trimming removed 6 bases at V and 2 bases at J, with 15 bases between. The CDR3 extends over 15 amino acids. CDR3 in DNA: TGTGCCAGCAGCTTGACGGGACTCCTCACAGATACGCAGTATTTT. It translates to CASSLTGLLTDTQYF.

V is TRBV2 and J is TRBJ1-2, with 8 bases matching TRBD1. There are 14 residues in the CDR3. Germline assignment: CDR1 SNHLY and CDR2 FYNNEI. The J segment lost 3 bases and the V segment lost 4 bases, leaving 4 bases of the junction unmatched. CDR3 sequence: CASSGTGLDYGYTF. In DNA, the CDR3 is TGTGCCAGCAGTGGGACAGGGCTAGACTATGGCTACACCTTC.

V is TRBV27 and J is TRBJ2-3, with unresolved D. The ends were cut back, 2 bases at V and 4 bases at J, with 7 bases in the middle. The CDR3 spans 13 residues. Germline V gives CDR1 MNHEY, CDR2 SMNVEV (reference sequence). The DNA for the CDR3 is TGTGCCAGCAGTTTAGTCGAGTCAGATACGCAGTATTTT. Amino acid sequence: CASSLVESDTQYF.

This clonotype was counted at least ten times. The V gene is TRBV5-1, the J gene TRBJ2-7; TRBD1 is a possible D gene (6 bases). V lost 1 base and J lost 4, with 12 bases in between. Germline CDR1 reads SGHRS; CDR2 reads YFSETQ. The CDR3 totals 14 residues. The DNA of the CDR3 is TGCGCCAGCAGCTTGACAGGGACGGCGTACGAGCAGTACTTC. Protein product: CASSLTGTAYEQYF.

The gene calls are TRBV3-1 and TRBJ1-3; D not certain. Between the trimmed V and J ends, which lost 8 bases and 0 bases, there was a span of 5 bases. The CDR3 is made up of 12 amino acids. Germline V gene data show CDR1 as LGHDT and CDR2 as YNNKEL (reference sequence). The CDR3 DNA reads TGTGCCAGCGGCTTCTCTGGAAACACCATATATTTT. Translated: CASGFSGNTIYF.

This clonotype was detected a few times. This sequence may be a read error, since a much larger clone differs from it by one base. The V and J genes are TRBV20-1 and TRBJ2-5; no clear D gene. This CDR3 comprises 11 residues. Germline V CDR1 and CDR2: DFQATT, SNEGSKA (reference sequence). Trimming removed 1 base at V and 1 base at J, with 1 base between. The CDR3 nucleotides are TGCAGTGCTAGAGCCCAAGAGACCCAGTACTTC. It yields the protein CSARAQETQYF.

The J gene is TRBJ1-2, the V gene TRBV5-1; TRBD1 is a possible D gene (5 bases). Between the trimmed V and J ends, which lost 4 bases and 7 bases, there was a span of 23 bases. This CDR3 spans 16 amino acids. Germline CDR1 SGHRS, CDR2 YFSETQ. This CDR3 is CASSNGTGMRVRGYTF. CDR3 in DNA: TGCGCCAGCAGCAATGGGACGGGAATGAGGGTCCGTGGCTACACCTTC.

The chain couples TRBV4-1 to TRBJ2-1; 9 positions match TRBD1. Germline V gene data show CDR1 as MGHRA and CDR2 as YSYEKL. The CDR3 is 13 amino acids. V shed 8 bases and J 6 bases; nucleotides not matched to a gene: 5. The CDR3 loop is CASGGTGSNEQFF. DNA of the CDR3: TGCGCCAGCGGGGGGACAGGGAGCAATGAGCAGTTCTTC.

The CDR3 is CASSLLGGNNEQYF. CDR3 sequence (DNA): TGTGCCAGCAGCTTACTCGGGGGTAACAATGAGCAGTACTTC. The chain uses TRBV11-2 and TRBJ2-5, with D possibly being TRBD2 (6 bases). Germline V gene lookup returns CDR1 SGHAT and CDR2 FQNNGV. Trimming removed 2 bases from V and 11 bases from J, with 18 bases in between. This CDR3 comprises 14 residues.

Ten or more counts support this clonotype. The CDR3 bases are TGCGCCAGCAGCTTGAGGCCCACAGGGTTGGCCTACGAGCAGTACTTC. This codes for CASSLRPTGLAYEQYF. The V and J genes are TRBV5-1 and TRBJ2-7; TRBD1 is a possible D gene (6 bases). This CDR3 is 16 amino acids long. Trimming took off 1 base at V and 2 bases at J, with 16 bases between the two ends. Germline V lookup: CDR1 SGHRS, CDR2 YFSETQ.

This clonotype was observed at least ten times. The rearrangement uses TRBV28 and TRBJ1-6, with D perhaps TRBD1 (5 bases). Germline values: CDR1 MDHEN, CDR2 SYDVKM. Deletions cut 3 bases from V and 9 bases from J, with 12 bases between. CDR3 length: 14 residues. DNA of the CDR3: TGTGCCAGCAGTTTGGGACTAAGTGGTTCACCCCTCCACTTT. This encodes CASSLGLSGSPLHF.

This clonotype was seen at least ten times. This chain uses TRBV20-1 with TRBJ2-1; TRBD2 matches at 10 bases. V dropped 2 bases and J dropped 7; count of bases not matched to a gene: 8. CDR1 is DFQATT, CDR2 SNEGSKA, per germline (reference sequence). The CDR3 spans 15 residues. The CDR3 sequence is CSARSLAGVRNEQFF. CDR3 DNA sequence: TGCAGTGCTAGATCGCTAGCGGGGGTACGGAATGAGCAGTTCTTC.

This sequence joins TRBV29-1 and TRBJ2-3; a weak D match, TRBD2 (6 bases). Trimming stripped 7 bases from V and 6 bases from J, with 20 bases between. The germline V gene has CDR1 SQVTM and CDR2 ANQGSEA. The CDR3 runs to 14 residues. The CDR3 region is CSEAPLRGGDTQYF. The CDR3 bases are TGCAGCGAGGCCCCTTTGCGGGGAGGCGATACGCAGTATTTT.

Here the CDR3 reads CSATRGQRSYNEQFF. The CDR3 nucleotides are TGCAGTGCTACCAGGGGGCAGAGATCCTACAATGAGCAGTTCTTC. The J gene is TRBJ2-1, the V gene TRBV20-1, with 8 bases lining up with TRBD1. With 4 bases clipped from V and 1 base from J, the junction kept 6 bases outside the gene matches. This CDR3 comprises 15 residues. Germline values: CDR1 DFQATT, CDR2 SNEGSKA (reference sequence).

The genes are TRBV7-3 and TRBJ2-1; D possibly corresponds to TRBD2 (6 bases). V lost 5 bases and J lost 0, with 14 bases in between. Germline V gene lookup returns CDR1 SGHTA and CDR2 FQGTGA. The CDR3 runs to 16 residues. DNA for the CDR3: TGTGCCAGCAGCCCCACAGGCGGGAACTCCTACAATGAGCAGTTCTTC. Amino acids: CASSPTGGNSYNEQFF.

Many counts were recorded for this clonotype. Relative to the germline gene, one junction end is altered; a read error may explain this. The rearrangement uses TRBV29-1 and TRBJ1-2; D possibly corresponds to TRBD1 (6 bases). The germline V gene encodes CDR1 SQVTM and CDR2 ANQGSEA. This CDR3 contains 13 residues. The CDR3 DNA reads TGTTCGGGGGGCGAGCTCACTAACTATGGCTACACCTTC. Its translation: CSGGELTNYGYTF.

This clonotype appeared once. The CDR3 region is CASSPVFQGDTNYGYTF. Written as DNA, the CDR3 is TGTGCCAGCTCACCGGTATTCCAGGGGGATACTAACTATGGCTACACCTTC. The chain has TRBV18 and TRBJ1-2; 7 bases align to TRBD1. Trimming took 3 bases from V and 0 from J; bases not matched to a gene: 10. The CDR3 spans 17 residues. The germline CDR1 and CDR2 sequences are KGHSH and LQKENI. The whole variable domain, remainder taken from reference TRBV18 and TRBJ1-2, is NAGVMQNPRHLVRRRGQEARLRCSPMKGHSHVYWYRQLPEEGLKFMVYLQKENIIDESGMPKERFSAEFPKEGPSILRIQQVVRGDSAAYFCASSPVFQGDTNYGYTFGSGTRLTVV.